This T cell receptor beta chain stems from a study of blood T cell repertoires in COVID-19. The overall study: The cDNA or gDNA used as material had been derived from T cells, B-cell-depleted T cells, or PBMCs.

With 5 bases clipped from V and 5 bases from J, the junction kept 7 bases outside the gene matches. This CDR3 is 14 amino acids long. Germline V gene lookup returns CDR1 KGHSH and CDR2 LQKENI. As processed by the authors: For nucleated cells, counts were estimated from reference gene primer amplification. The table came from immunoSEQ multiplex PCR; TCRdb's copy has only in-frame clones and leaves some out. V, J and clone size were drawn from that table, and D and trimming were deduced from the DNA. Among about 75,000 clones, 79% were seen once, and the ten largest hold less than 6%. The chain couples TRBV18 to TRBJ1-1; 8 bases line up with TRBD1. The sequenced sample consisted of peripheral blood. The clonotype originates from an elderly woman with active or convalescent COVID-19. The CDR3 spells CASSEWQGATEAFF. CDR3 nucleotide sequence: TGTGCCAGCTCAGAGTGGCAGGGGGCGACTGAAGCTTTCTTT. Combining the CDR3 with reference TRBV18 and TRBJ1-1 gives the whole variable domain NAGVMQNPRHLVRRRGQEARLRCSPMKGHSHVYWYRQLPEEGLKFMVYLQKENIIDESGMPKERFSAEFPKEGPSILRIQQVVRGDSAAYFCASSEWQGATEAFFGQGTRLTVV.